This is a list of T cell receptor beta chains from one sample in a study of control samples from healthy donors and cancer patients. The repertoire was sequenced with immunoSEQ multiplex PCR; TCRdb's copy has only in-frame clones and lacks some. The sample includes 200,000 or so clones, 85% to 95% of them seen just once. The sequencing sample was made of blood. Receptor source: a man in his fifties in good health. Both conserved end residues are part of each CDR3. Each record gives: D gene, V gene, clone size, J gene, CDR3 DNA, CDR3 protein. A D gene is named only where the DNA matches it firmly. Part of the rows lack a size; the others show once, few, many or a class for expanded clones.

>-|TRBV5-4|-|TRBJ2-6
TGTGCCAGCAGCTTTAGGGACTCTGGGGCCAACGTCCTGACTTTC
CASSFRDSGANVLTF
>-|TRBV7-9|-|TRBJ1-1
TGTGCCAGCAGCTTATTGGTTGGGATTTGGACTGAAGCTTTCTTT
CASSLLVGIWTEAFF
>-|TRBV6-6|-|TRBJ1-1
TGTGCCAGCAGGGGATGGGGTAACACTGAAGCTTTCTTT
CASRGWGNTEAFF
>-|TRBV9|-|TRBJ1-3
TGTGCCAGCAGCGTAGACAGCTCTGGAAACACCATATATTTT
CASSVDSSGNTIYF
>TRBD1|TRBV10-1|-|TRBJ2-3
TGCGCCAGCAGTGAGGGGACAGTCATCACAGATACGCAGTATTTT
CASSEGTVITDTQYF
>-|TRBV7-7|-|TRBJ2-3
TGTGCCAGCAGTCAACTGGGGGATACGCAGTATTTT
CASSQLGDTQYF
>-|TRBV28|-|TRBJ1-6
TGTGCCAGCAGTTTTGACGACAGCTGGAATTCACCCCTCCACTTT
CASSFDDSWNSPLHF
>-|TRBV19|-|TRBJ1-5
TGTGCCAGTAGTACCCCAGGGGATCAGCCCCAGCATTTT
CASSTPGDQPQHF
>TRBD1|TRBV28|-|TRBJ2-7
TGTGCCAGCAGTATCCTAGGACAGGGGTCTCAGGTCGAGCAGTACTTC
CASSILGQGSQVEQYF
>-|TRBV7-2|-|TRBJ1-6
TGTGCCAGCAGCTTACGAATAAGTATCAGGAATTCACCCCTCCACTTT
CASSLRISIRNSPLHF
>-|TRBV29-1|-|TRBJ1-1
TGCAGCGGGGCATTTATGAACACTGAAGCTTTCTTT
CSGAFMNTEAFF
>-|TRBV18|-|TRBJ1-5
TGTGCCAGCTCACCACCTGGGGCAGCCCTCGGTCAGCCCCAGCATTTT
CASSPPGAALGQPQHF
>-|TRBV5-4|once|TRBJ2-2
TGTGCCAGCAGCCGAAGGCCGCCGGTGGGGGGCGCCCCCGGGGAGCTGTTTTTT
CASSRRPPVGGAPGELFF
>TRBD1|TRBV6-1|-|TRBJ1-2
TGTGCCAGCAGTGACCCCTCCGGGACAGGGAACGCCTATGGCTACACCTTC
CASSDPSGTGNAYGYTF
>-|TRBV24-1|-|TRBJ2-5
TGTGCCACCAGTGCGACCACGCCGGCCTCAGAGACCCAGTACTTC
CATSATTPASETQYF
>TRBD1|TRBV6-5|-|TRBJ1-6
TGTGCCAGCAGTTACCTAGGACAGGGGACACCCCTCCACTTT
CASSYLGQGTPLHF
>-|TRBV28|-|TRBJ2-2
TGTGCCAGCAGGCCCTTCCGGGACGGGGGCACCGGGGAGCTGTTTTTT
CASRPFRDGGTGELFF
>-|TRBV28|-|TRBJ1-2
TGTGCCACCTGCACAGGGCTTTATGGCTACACCTTC
CATCTGLYGYTF
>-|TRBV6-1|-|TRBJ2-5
TGTGCCAGCAGTGAAGGAGCGGGTTTTGGCCAAGAGACCCAGTACTTC
CASSEGAGFGQETQYF
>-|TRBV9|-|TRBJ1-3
TGTGCCAGCAGCGTAGGACCGAACTCTGGAAACACCATATATTTT
CASSVGPNSGNTIYF
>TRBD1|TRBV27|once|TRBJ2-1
TGTGCCAGCAGAATAATGACAGGGGGCAATGAGCAGTTCTTC
CASRIMTGGNEQFF
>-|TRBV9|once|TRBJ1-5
TGTGCCAGCAGCGTAGGCCAGGGAGGTCAGCCCCAGCATTTT
CASSVGQGGQPQHF
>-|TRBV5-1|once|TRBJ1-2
TGCGCCAGCAGCGCGACAGGTGGGCAGGATGGCTACACCTTC
CASSATGGQDGYTF
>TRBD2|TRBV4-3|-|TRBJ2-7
TGCGCCAGCAGCCAAGATCGAGGCGGGGGTTACCACGAGCAGTACTTC
CASSQDRGGGYHEQYF
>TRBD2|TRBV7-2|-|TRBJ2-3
TGTGCCAGCAGCATACTAGCGGGGGTAGCAGATACGCAGTATTTT
CASSILAGVADTQYF
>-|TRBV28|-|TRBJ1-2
TGTGCCAGCAGTTCGTACGGGGCCGACTGCACCTTC
CASSSYGADCTF
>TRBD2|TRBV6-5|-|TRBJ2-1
TGTGCCAGCAGTTACGCTAGCGGGGGAAGTAGCAATGAGCAGTTCTTC
CASSYASGGSSNEQFF
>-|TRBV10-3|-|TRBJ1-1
TGTGCCATCACCCGGACGGAAAACACTGAAGCTTTCTTT
CAITRTENTEAFF
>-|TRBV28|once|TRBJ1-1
TGTGCCAGCAGTCCCATGGCGGGCAGAGACGTTGGAGCTTTCTTT
CASSPMAGRDVGAFF
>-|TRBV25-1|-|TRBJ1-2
TGTGCCAGCAGTGTAGAATATGGGGCAGGCTACACCTTC
CASSVEYGAGYTF
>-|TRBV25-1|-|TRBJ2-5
TGTGCCAGCAGTCCTACCACAGGATCGCAAGAGACCCAGTACTTC
CASSPTTGSQETQYF
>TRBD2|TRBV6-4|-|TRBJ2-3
TGTGCCAGTTTAGAACTAGCGGGGGGTGCTGATACGCAGTATTTT
CASLELAGGADTQYF
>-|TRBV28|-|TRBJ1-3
TGTGCCAGCAGTTTGAGGACGCTAGGAAACACCATATATTTT
CASSLRTLGNTIYF
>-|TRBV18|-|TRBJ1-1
TGTGCCAGCTCATCCAGATACGTGAACACTGAAGCTTTCTTT
CASSSRYVNTEAFF
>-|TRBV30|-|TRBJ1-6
TGTGCCTGGAGTGCGGCCCGTCAGATTCCTCCCCTCCACTTT
CAWSAARQIPPLHF
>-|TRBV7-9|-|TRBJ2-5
TGTGCCAGCAGCTCCCGCAAAGGTGTGGAAGAACAAGAGACCCAGTACTTC
CASSSRKGVEEQETQYF
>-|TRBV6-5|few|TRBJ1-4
TGTGCCAGCAGGGCCCAGGGTATGGGAAAACTGTTTTTT
CASRAQGMGKLFF
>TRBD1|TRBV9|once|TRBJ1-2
TGTGCCAGCAGCGTAGTAGGAGGGGGCGCCTATGGCTACACCTTC
CASSVVGGGAYGYTF
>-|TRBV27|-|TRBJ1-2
TGTGCCAGCAGCCCCGGTCTGGGAGGATGGGGCTACACCTTC
CASSPGLGGWGYTF
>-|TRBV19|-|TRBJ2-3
TGTGCCAGTAGTATATACCCCCGAGGGGGGGAGACAGATACGCAGTATTTT
CASSIYPRGGETDTQYF
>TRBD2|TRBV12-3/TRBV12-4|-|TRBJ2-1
TGTGCCAGCAGTCTAGCGGGGGCCAATGAGCAGTTCTTC
CASSLAGANEQFF
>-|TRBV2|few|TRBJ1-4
TGTGCCAGCACCAGGGTCGCAGGAAAACTGTTTTTT
CASTRVAGKLFF